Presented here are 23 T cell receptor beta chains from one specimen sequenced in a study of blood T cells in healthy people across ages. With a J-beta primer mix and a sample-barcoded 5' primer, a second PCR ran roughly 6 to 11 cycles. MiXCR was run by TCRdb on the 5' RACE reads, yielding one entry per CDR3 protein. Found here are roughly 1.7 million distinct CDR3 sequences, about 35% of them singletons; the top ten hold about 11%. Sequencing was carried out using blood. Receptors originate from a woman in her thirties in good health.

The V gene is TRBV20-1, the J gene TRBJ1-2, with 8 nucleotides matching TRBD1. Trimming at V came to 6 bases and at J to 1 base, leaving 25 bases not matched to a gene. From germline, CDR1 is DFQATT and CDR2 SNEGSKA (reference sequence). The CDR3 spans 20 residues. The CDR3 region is CSAHTTGTGPMSDSNYGYTF. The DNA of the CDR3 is TGCAGTGCGCACACAACCGGGACAGGTCCAATGTCGGACAGTAACTATGGCTACACCTTC.

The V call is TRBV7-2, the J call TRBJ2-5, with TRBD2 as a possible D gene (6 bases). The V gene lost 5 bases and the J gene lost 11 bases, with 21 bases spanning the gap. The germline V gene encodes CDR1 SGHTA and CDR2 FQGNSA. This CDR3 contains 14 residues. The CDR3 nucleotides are TGTGCCAGCAGCCTACCGGGACTCCACAATGAGCAGTACTTC. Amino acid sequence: CASSLPGLHNEQYF.

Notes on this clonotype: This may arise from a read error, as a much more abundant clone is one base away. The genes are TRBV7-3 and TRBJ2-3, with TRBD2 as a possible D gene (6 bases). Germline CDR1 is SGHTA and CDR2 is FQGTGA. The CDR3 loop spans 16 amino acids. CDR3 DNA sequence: TGTGCCAACAGCTTAAATCCACCGGGGACTGCAGATACGCAGTATTTT. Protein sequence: CANSLNPPGTADTQYF.

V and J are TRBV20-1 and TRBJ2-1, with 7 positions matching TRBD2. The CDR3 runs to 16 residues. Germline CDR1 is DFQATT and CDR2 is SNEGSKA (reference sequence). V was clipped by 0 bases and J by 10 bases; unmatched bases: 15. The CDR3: CSARDASRGGEGEQFF. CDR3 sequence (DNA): TGCAGTGCTAGAGATGCCAGCCGCGGGGGAGAGGGGGAGCAGTTCTTC.

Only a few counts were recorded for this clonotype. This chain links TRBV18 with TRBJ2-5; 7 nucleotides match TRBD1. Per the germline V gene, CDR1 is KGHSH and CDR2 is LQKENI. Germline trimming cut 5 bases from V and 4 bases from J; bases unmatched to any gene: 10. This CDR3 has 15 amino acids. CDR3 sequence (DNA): TGTGCCAGCTCAAAAAACAGGGGCGACGGAGAGACCCAGTACTTC. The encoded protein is CASSKNRGDGETQYF.

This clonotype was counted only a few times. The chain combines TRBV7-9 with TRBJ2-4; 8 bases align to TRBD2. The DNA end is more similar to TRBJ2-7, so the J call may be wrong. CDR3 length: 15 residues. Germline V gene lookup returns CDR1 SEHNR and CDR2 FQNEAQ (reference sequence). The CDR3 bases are TGTGCCAGCAGCAACCAGGGGAGCGGGAGTTACGAGCAGTACTTC. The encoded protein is CASSNQGSGSYEQYF.

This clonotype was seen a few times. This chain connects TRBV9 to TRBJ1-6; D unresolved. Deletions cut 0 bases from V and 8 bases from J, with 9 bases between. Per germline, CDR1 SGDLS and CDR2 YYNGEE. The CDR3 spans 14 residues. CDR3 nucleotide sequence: TGTGCCAGCAGCGTAGCAACAGCCGATTCACCCCTCCACTTT. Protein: CASSVATADSPLHF.

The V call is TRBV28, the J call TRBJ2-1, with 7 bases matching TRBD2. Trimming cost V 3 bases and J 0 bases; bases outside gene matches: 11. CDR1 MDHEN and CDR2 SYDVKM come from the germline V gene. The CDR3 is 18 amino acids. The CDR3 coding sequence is TGTGCCAGCAGTTTGGAGGAACTAGCGATGAGCTCCTACAATGAGCAGTTCTTC. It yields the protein CASSLEELAMSSYNEQFF.

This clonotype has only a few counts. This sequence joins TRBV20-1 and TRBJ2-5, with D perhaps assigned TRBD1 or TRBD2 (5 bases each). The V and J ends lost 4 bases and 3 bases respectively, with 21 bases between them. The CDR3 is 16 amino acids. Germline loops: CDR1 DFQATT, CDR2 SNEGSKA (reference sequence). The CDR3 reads CSANRDRGVYEETQYF. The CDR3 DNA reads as TGCAGTGCTAACCGGGACCGGGGAGTTTACGAAGAGACCCAGTACTTC.

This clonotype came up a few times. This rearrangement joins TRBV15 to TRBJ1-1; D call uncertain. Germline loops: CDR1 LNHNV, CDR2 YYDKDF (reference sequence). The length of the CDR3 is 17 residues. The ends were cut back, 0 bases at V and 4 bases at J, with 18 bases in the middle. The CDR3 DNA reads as TGTGCCACCAGCAGAGATTTATGGGGAACGCGGAGCACTGAAGCTTTCTTT. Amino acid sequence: CATSRDLWGTRSTEAFF.

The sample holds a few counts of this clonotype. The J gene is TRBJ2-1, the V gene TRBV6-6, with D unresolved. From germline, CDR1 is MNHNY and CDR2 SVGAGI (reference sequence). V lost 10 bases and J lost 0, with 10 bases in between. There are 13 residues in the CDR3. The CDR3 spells CATVGSSYNEQFF. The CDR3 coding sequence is TGTGCCACCGTGGGGTCCTCCTACAATGAGCAGTTCTTC.

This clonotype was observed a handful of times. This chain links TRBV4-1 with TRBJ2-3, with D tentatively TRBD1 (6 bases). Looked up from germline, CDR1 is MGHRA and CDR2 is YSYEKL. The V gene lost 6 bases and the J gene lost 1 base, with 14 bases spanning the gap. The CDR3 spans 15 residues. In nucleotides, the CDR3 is TGCGCCAGCAGGCCTCCGGGACAACGCACAGATACGCAGTATTTT. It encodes CASRPPGQRTDTQYF.

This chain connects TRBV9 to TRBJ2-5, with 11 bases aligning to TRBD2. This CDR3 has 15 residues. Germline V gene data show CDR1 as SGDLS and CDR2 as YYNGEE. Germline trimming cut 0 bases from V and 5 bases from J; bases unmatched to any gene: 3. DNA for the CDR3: TGTGCCAGCAGCGTAGGTGGGACTAGCGGTGAGACCCAGTACTTC. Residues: CASSVGGTSGETQYF.

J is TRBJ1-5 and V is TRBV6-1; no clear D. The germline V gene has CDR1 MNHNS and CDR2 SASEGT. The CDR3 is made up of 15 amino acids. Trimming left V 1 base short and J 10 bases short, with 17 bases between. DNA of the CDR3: TGTGCCAGCAGTGAAGACTGGGGTAGCCCCCGACCCCAGCATTTT. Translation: CASSEDWGSPRPQHF.

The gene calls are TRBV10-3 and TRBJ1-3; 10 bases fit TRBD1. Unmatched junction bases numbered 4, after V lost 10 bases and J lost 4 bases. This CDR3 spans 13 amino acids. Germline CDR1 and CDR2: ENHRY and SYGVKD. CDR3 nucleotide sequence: TGTGCCACCCAGACAGGGGGCGGAAACACCATATATTTT. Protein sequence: CATQTGGGNTIYF.

CDR3 residues: CASSVLRDPRGETQYF. DNA of the CDR3: TGCGCCAGCAGTGTCCTAAGGGACCCGCGGGGGGAGACCCAGTACTTC. V usage is TRBV10-2 and J usage is TRBJ2-7; 7 bases are shared with TRBD2. Matching the DNA end better, TRBJ2-5 makes the J call doubtful. In germline, CDR1 is WSHSY, CDR2 SAAADI. The CDR3 covers 16 residues.

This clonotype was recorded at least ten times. The chain's CDR3 is CASSLGQGGNEQFF. In nucleotides, the CDR3 is TGCGCCAGCAGCCTCGGACAGGGGGGGAATGAGCAGTTCTTC. The chain is built from TRBV5-1 and TRBJ2-1, with 10 bases aligning to TRBD1. Trimming took 4 bases from V and 7 from J; bases not matched to a gene: 5. CDR3 length equals 14 residues. The germline CDR1 and CDR2 sequences are SGHRS and YFSETQ.

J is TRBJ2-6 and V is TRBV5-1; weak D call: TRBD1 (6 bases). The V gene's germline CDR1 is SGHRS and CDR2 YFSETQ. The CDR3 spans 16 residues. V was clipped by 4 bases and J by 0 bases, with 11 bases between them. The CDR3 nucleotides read TGCGCCAGCAGCCAAGGGGGAACCTCTGGGGCCAACGTCCTGACTTTC. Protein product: CASSQGGTSGANVLTF.

DNA for the CDR3: TGTGCCAGCAGCCCCCTTTACGGCTTGGACAGGGGTTCTACGAACACCGGGGAGCTGTTTTTT. Its protein is CASSPLYGLDRGSTNTGELFF. V is TRBV3-1 and J is TRBJ2-2; TRBD1 aligns across 9 bases. The CDR3 is made up of 21 amino acids. Germline V gene lookup returns CDR1 LGHDT and CDR2 YNNKEL (reference sequence). The V and J ends lost 4 bases and 0 bases, in that order; junction bases with no gene match: 18.

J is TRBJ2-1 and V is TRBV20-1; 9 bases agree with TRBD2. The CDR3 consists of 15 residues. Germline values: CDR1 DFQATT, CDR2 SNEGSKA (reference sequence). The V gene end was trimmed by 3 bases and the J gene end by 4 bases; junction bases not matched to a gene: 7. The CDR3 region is CSASPGTSNYNEQFF. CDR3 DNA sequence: TGCAGTGCTAGTCCCGGGACTAGCAATTACAATGAGCAGTTCTTC.

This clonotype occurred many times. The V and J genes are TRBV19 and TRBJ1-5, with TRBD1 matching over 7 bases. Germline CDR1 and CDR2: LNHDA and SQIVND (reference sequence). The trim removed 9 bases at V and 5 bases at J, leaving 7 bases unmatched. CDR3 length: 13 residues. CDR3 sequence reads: CASSIDRDQPQHF. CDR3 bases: TGTGCCAGCAGCATTGACAGGGATCAGCCCCAGCATTTT.

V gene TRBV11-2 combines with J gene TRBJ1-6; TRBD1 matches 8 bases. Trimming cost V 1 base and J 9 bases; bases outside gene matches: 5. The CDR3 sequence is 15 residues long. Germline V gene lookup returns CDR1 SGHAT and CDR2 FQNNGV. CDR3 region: CASSLADRGTSPLHF. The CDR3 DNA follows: TGTGCCAGCAGCTTAGCCGACAGGGGTACTTCACCCCTCCACTTT. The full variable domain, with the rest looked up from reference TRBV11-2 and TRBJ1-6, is EAGVAQSPRYKIIEKRQSVAFWCNPISGHATLYWYQQILGQGPKLLIQFQNNGVVDDSQLPKDRFSAERLKGVDSTLKIQPAKLEDSAVYLCASSLADRGTSPLHFGNGTRLTVT.

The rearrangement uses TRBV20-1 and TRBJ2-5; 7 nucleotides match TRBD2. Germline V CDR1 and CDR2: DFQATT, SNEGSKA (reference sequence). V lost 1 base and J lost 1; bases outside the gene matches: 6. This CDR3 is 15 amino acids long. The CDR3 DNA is TGCAGTGCTAGAGTTAGGAGGGAGGGCCAAGAGACCCAGTACTTC. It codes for CSARVRREGQETQYF.